Described below is a single T cell receptor (beta chain) sequence and its context. Its antigen is undetermined. This sample is part of a study of cytomegalovirus exposure and HLA in healthy donors. Study-level findings and limits: Later on, an analysis found that several of the most significant clusters appeared to be linked to common viral pathogens, which included parvovirus B19.

Although they were nominally healthy when sampled, donors likely had unrecorded immune exposures. The PCR employed 60 Vbeta primers together with 13 Jbeta primers. Sequencing was performed with immunoSEQ multiplex PCR; in TCRdb, only in-frame clones are kept and a portion is missing. Among 180,000 or so clones listed, 76% were seen once. The TCR sequence derives from a woman aged 25 to 39 in good health and CMV-seropositive. The material sequenced was PBMCs.

CDR3 nucleotides: TGCGCCAGCAGTGAGTCGCGACAGGGAGTATTGAGGGAGCTGTTTTTT. It yields the protein CASSESRQGVLRELFF. The genes are TRBV10-1 and TRBJ2-2, with 7 bases fitting TRBD1. Germline CDR1 and CDR2: WNHNN and SYGVQD (reference sequence). Trimming removed 0 bases from V and 9 bases from J; junction bases left unmatched: 10. This CDR3 region has 16 residues.